The rows below give T cell receptor beta chains drawn from one sample of a study of blood T cell repertoires in COVID-19. The method was immunoSEQ multiplex PCR; TCRdb's version includes in-frame clones alone and lacks a portion of them. In the table there are roughly 140,000 clones, 70% to 90% of which are singletons. Input material: peripheral blood. These receptors all stem from a woman aged 45-59 years with acute or convalescent COVID-19. Both conserved end residues are part of each CDR3. A D gene is named only where the DNA matches it firmly. Only part of the rows carry a size: once, few, many, or a class if the clone is expanded.

v_call	j_call	clone_size	d_call	cdr3_aa	cdr3_nt
TRBV12-3/TRBV12-4	TRBJ2-7	.	.	CASSFQFEQYF	TGTGCCAGCAGTTTTCAGTTCGAGCAGTACTTC
TRBV5-1	TRBJ2-3	.	TRBD2	CASSIRAGGEDTQYF	TGCGCCAGCAGCATCCGGGCGGGGGGGGAGGATACGCAGTATTTT
TRBV7-2	TRBJ2-3	.	TRBD1	CASSSDRGADTQYF	TGTGCCAGCAGTTCGGACAGGGGCGCAGATACGCAGTATTTT
TRBV5-1	TRBJ2-2	few	TRBD2	CASSRNGGAVGELFF	TGCGCCAGCAGCCGCAACGGGGGGGCGGTCGGGGAGCTGTTTTTT
TRBV6-5	TRBJ2-7	.	TRBD2	CASTFLSGGASEQYF	TGTGCCAGCACATTTCTGTCGGGGGGGGCGAGTGAGCAGTACTTC
TRBV5-8	TRBJ1-1	.	.	CASSPWTDFNTEAFF	TGTGCCAGCAGCCCCTGGACAGATTTTAACACTGAAGCTTTCTTT
TRBV7-9	TRBJ2-1	.	.	CASSLSGNEQFF	TGTGCCAGCAGCTTATCGGGTAATGAGCAGTTCTTC
TRBV5-8	TRBJ2-2	.	TRBD2	CASLNTGTSATGELFF	TGTGCCAGCCTTAACACCGGGACTAGCGCAACCGGGGAGCTGTTTTTT
TRBV7-2	TRBJ1-1	.	.	CASSRAESQQGEAFF	TGTGCCAGCAGCCGCGCCGAGTCTCAACAGGGTGAAGCTTTCTTT
TRBV6-5	TRBJ2-1	.	TRBD1	CASRWTGLGDEQFF	TGTGCCAGCAGATGGACAGGGTTGGGCGATGAGCAGTTCTTC
TRBV2	TRBJ1-6	.	TRBD1	CASSVQGGLYNSPLHF	TGTGCCAGCAGTGTACAGGGGGGGCTCTATAATTCACCCCTCCACTTT
TRBV18	TRBJ1-4	.	.	CASSPPGTNEKLFF	TGTGCCAGCTCACCCCCGGGGACTAATGAAAAACTGTTTTTT
TRBV11-2	TRBJ2-1	.	TRBD2	CASSLRTSGNEQFF	TGTGCCAGCAGCTTACGGACTAGCGGGAATGAGCAGTTCTTC
TRBV2	TRBJ2-1	.	.	CASENLDSGEQFF	TGTGCCAGCGAAAATTTGGACTCCGGTGAGCAGTTCTTC
TRBV5-4	TRBJ1-2	.	.	CASSFTQGSDAYGYTF	TGTGCCAGCAGCTTCACACAGGGTTCAGACGCCTATGGCTACACCTTC
TRBV11-2	TRBJ2-1	.	TRBD1	CASSLMGGTANEQFF	TGTGCCAGCAGCTTAATGGGTGGGACAGCCAATGAGCAGTTCTTC
TRBV28	TRBJ2-4	.	TRBD1	CASSDGTVLAKNIQYF	TGTGCCAGCAGCGACGGGACAGTTCTAGCCAAAAACATTCAGTACTTC
TRBV6-6	TRBJ1-1	.	TRBD1	CASSSSGQGNTEAFF	TGTGCCAGCAGTTCCTCGGGACAGGGGAACACTGAAGCTTTCTTT
TRBV27	TRBJ1-6	.	TRBD1	CASKGQGSSPLHF	TGTGCCAGCAAGGGACAGGGGAGCTCACCCCTCCACTTT
TRBV6-2/TRBV6-3	TRBJ1-1	.	.	CASSYSMAGENTEAFF	TGTGCCAGCAGTTACTCCATGGCAGGGGAGAACACTGAAGCTTTCTTT
TRBV19	TRBJ1-6	.	TRBD1	CASSWTGTGSPLHF	TGTGCCAGTAGTTGGACAGGGACCGGTTCACCCCTCCACTTT
TRBV19	TRBJ1-2	.	.	CASSTLSGSLGDYGYTF	TGTGCCAGTAGTACTCTCTCTGGCTCTCTAGGGGACTATGGCTACACCTTC
TRBV5-6	TRBJ1-1	.	TRBD1	CASSIGTENTEAFF	TGTGCCAGCAGCATAGGGACAGAGAACACTGAAGCTTTCTTT
TRBV27	TRBJ2-5	.	.	CASSFRVRETQYF	TGTGCCAGCAGTTTCAGGGTCAGAGAGACCCAGTACTTC
TRBV4-2	TRBJ2-5	.	TRBD2	CASSQDGLAGGPEETQYF	TGTGCCAGCAGCCAAGACGGCCTAGCGGGGGGGCCCGAAGAGACCCAGTACTTC
TRBV9	TRBJ2-5	once	.	CASSVGGLDSQETQYF	TGTGCCAGCAGCGTAGGAGGCTTGGACAGCCAAGAGACCCAGTACTTC
TRBV20-1	TRBJ2-7	.	TRBD1	CSASIGGRNEQYF	TGCAGTGCTAGTATAGGGGGCCGGAACGAGCAGTACTTC
TRBV29-1	TRBJ2-2	.	.	CSVRSGGAGTGELFF	TGCAGCGTTCGTAGTGGAGGGGCAGGTACCGGGGAGCTGTTTTTT
TRBV4-1	TRBJ2-7	.	.	CASSQELHVGDVSYEQYF	TGCGCCAGCAGCCAAGAACTCCACGTTGGAGATGTCTCCTACGAGCAGTACTTC
TRBV30	TRBJ1-2	once	TRBD1	CAWSPTRTGYGYTF	TGTGCCTGGAGTCCAACCCGGACAGGCTATGGCTACACCTTC
TRBV9	TRBJ1-2	.	.	CASTGGTPGYGYTF	TGTGCCAGCACCGGGGGAACCCCGGGCTATGGCTACACCTTC
TRBV2	TRBJ1-1	.	.	CASSVTTNTEAFF	TGTGCCAGCAGTGTGACAACGAACACTGAAGCTTTCTTT
TRBV4-1	TRBJ1-5	.	.	CASSQEGAGGNQPQHF	TGCGCCAGCAGCCAAGAAGGGGCAGGGGGCAATCAGCCCCAGCATTTT
TRBV18	TRBJ2-7	.	TRBD2	CASSPPLGLAGHEQYF	TGTGCCAGCTCACCACCATTGGGCCTAGCGGGTCACGAGCAGTACTTC
TRBV6-5	TRBJ1-5	.	TRBD1	CASSYGQGGNQPQHF	TGTGCCAGCAGTTACGGGCAGGGGGGCAATCAGCCCCAGCATTTT
TRBV30	TRBJ1-5	.	.	CAWSGSGDQPQHF	TGTGCCTGGAGTGGGTCCGGGGATCAGCCCCAGCATTTT
TRBV10-3	TRBJ1-2	.	TRBD1	CATVPRTGALNYGYTF	TGTGCCACCGTCCCCAGGACAGGGGCACTTAACTATGGCTACACCTTC
TRBV29-1	TRBJ1-1	few	.	CSVNWGGGEAFF	TGCAGCGTTAACTGGGGGGGCGGTGAAGCTTTCTTT
TRBV25-1	TRBJ1-1	.	.	CASIGGQFTEAFF	TGTGCCAGCATTGGGGGACAATTCACTGAAGCTTTCTTT
TRBV2	TRBJ2-7	.	.	CASSLRDIYEQYF	TGTGCCAGCAGTCTCCGGGACATCTACGAGCAGTACTTC
TRBV5-4	TRBJ1-6	.	TRBD1	CASSLPDRGNSPLHF	TGTGCCAGCAGCTTGCCGGACAGGGGAAATTCACCCCTCCACTTT
TRBV7-5	TRBJ1-2	.	.	CVRSSCNGYTF	TGTGTCAGAAGCTCCTGTAATGGCTACACCTTC
TRBV7-9	TRBJ1-1	.	.	CASSLTSDGGRAFF	TGTGCCAGCAGCTTGACATCTGATGGGGGCCGAGCTTTCTTT
TRBV5-4	TRBJ1-4	.	TRBD1	CASSPGQAVNEKLFF	TGTGCCAGCAGCCCCGGACAGGCCGTTAATGAAAAACTGTTTTTT
TRBV2	TRBJ2-7	.	TRBD1	CASSEPPGQRHYEQYF	TGTGCCAGCAGTGAACCTCCGGGACAGCGACACTACGAGCAGTACTTC
TRBV5-6	TRBJ1-3	.	.	CASSLGLRAGNTIYF	TGTGCCAGCAGCTTGGGTCTCAGGGCTGGAAACACCATATATTTT
TRBV6-5	TRBJ2-3	.	TRBD2	CASSYQLAGTDTQYF	TGTGCCAGCAGTTACCAGCTAGCGGGGACAGATACGCAGTATTTT
TRBV9	TRBJ2-7	.	TRBD2	CASSVGLAGYEQYF	TGTGCCAGCAGCGTTGGACTAGCGGGATACGAGCAGTACTTC
TRBV6-1	TRBJ1-3	.	.	CASSEMTGGNTIYF	TGTGCCAGCAGTGAAATGACAGGAGGAAACACCATATATTTT
TRBV7-6	TRBJ2-3	.	.	CASSLVSGTKKVADTQYF	TGTGCCAGCAGCTTAGTATCCGGGACAAAAAAGGTCGCAGATACGCAGTATTTT
TRBV19	TRBJ1-5	few	TRBD1	CASSIGDRSNQPQHF	TGTGCCAGTAGTATAGGGGACAGGAGCAATCAGCCCCAGCATTTT
TRBV5-1	TRBJ2-3	.	.	CASSLVWGQEDTQYF	TGCGCCAGCAGCTTGGTCTGGGGGCAGGAAGATACGCAGTATTTT
TRBV19	TRBJ1-2	.	TRBD1	CATTGTGGGYTF	TGTGCCACCACCGGGACAGGGGGCGGCTACACCTTC
TRBV3-1/TRBV3-2	TRBJ1-1	.	TRBD1	CASSQRDRGDTEAFF	TGTGCCAGCAGCCAAAGAGACAGGGGTGATACTGAAGCTTTCTTT
TRBV7-2	TRBJ2-7	.	.	CASSPGLSSYEQYF	TGTGCCAGCAGCCCGGGACTGTCTTCCTACGAGCAGTACTTC